The T cell receptor (beta chain) under discussion was sequenced for a study of T cells in Graves' hyperthyroidism and ophthalmopathy (dated by TCRdb to 2018 to 2020). About the full investigation: Peripheral blood samples were taken at initial diagnosis, before any treatment was given. A discovery cohort of roughly 100 patients, fewer than 50 with Graves' ophthalmopathy and 55 to 65 with stable Graves' hyperthyroidism, was used to find distinguishing TCR V-J signatures. Prospective prediction of ophthalmopathy was tested in an independent validation cohort of 18 to 20 hyperthyroidism patients and 15 to 17 patients who later progressed to ophthalmopathy. The 80 to 100 discovery patients were randomly divided into training and test sets at a 7:3 ratio. In addition, the study compared T-cell repertoires in thyroid tissue and in blood from five to seven Graves' hyperthyroidism patients. After blood sampling, hyperthyroidism patients were treated with methimazole at a starting dose of 30 mg daily, and ophthalmopathy patients were treated with high-dose intravenous methylprednisolone. According to the paper, TCR Vbeta CDR3 sequencing was carried out on over 130 peripheral blood samples, which came from fewer than 50 ophthalmopathy, about 75 hyperthyroidism and roughly 17 progressor patients. Summary of the overall study and its limitations: A 13 V-J signature model separated ophthalmopathy from stable hyperthyroidism, with approximately 87% sensitivity and roughly 82% specificity in cross-validation and 80%/75% in testing. In validation, the model predicted progression to ophthalmopathy a median of 6.5 months before onset, with 70% to 71% sensitivity and nearly 75% specificity. Most expanded thyroid clonotypes (frequency above 0.001) were also found in blood, which suggests that blood repertoires may mirror thyroid immune responses. No statistical method was used to fix the sample size in advance, and group allocation was not hidden from the investigators.

The TCR beta CDR3 regions were amplified from RNA transcripts. The first round of RT-PCR for the TCR CDR3 was performed with the HTBI primer set and the Qiagen OneStep RT-PCR kit. A second multiplex PCR round built the libraries, followed by size selection and purification. Paired-end sequencing of the libraries was performed with 100 bp reads on an Illumina HiSeq2000. As for the authors' bioinformatics: SOAPnuke was used to process the raw data, with reads discarded if the reads contained adapters or uncalled bases, had a mean Phred below 15, or lacked an exact constant-primer or identifier match. COPE v1.2.5 was used to merge the high-quality paired reads, and each unique nucleotide sequence was defined as a clonotype. MiTCR v1.1 was used to align the clonotypes against IMGT TRBV, TRBD and TRBJ reference segments. Only V-J combinations with frequency above 0.0001, covering 99.2% of repertoires, were analysed. The TCS score was defined as F50 (clonal expansion) divided by E x V (chaos), with BLOSUM62-based TCRdist calculated between CDR3 peptides within each V-J. Welch's t-statistics and random forest reduced approximately 520 V-J features to roughly 13, which were used in a naive Bayes classifier (R e1071). The similarity between thyroid and blood repertoires was quantified using the Morisita-Horn index. TCRdb reworked the public reads: Q25 trimming with fastp, MiXCR clone assembly, productive beta chains retained. Identical CDR3 proteins give one entry, which carries the most common genes and DNA. The V and J calls and clone size come from TCRdb's table, not from the authors' own analysis. This sample comprises about 840,000 distinct CDR3 sequences, about 38% of them detected only once. The leading ten clones occupy over 8% of the sample.

This clonotype was detected many times. It has no known antigen specificity. No base-level quality is on record; no much larger clone is a single base apart. The germline V gene (reference sequence) specifies DFQATT as CDR1 and SNEGSKA as CDR2. V drops 3 bases and J drops 1 base, leaving 9 bases in between. There are 13 amino acids in the CDR3, from cysteine to phenylalanine inclusive. The entry retains the CDR3 DNA only, 39 bases that are in frame from base 1. Stable Graves' hyperthyroidism was defined as the absence of progression to ophthalmopathy over 18 months of follow-up. Hyperthyroidism patients were newly diagnosed, with disease duration under 2 months, and aged 18 to 65 years. Any patient with an uncontrolled infection, another autoimmune disease, pregnancy or lactation was excluded. Diagnoses were based on clinical symptoms, serum thyroxine and TRAb, thyroid ultrasound and orbital computed tomography. Ficoll-Paque density gradient centrifugation was used to isolate PBMCs from approximately 11 ml of fresh peripheral blood. Total RNA was extracted using Trizol reagent, and RNA quality was assessed on an Agilent 2100 Bioanalyzer.

The sequencing sample was made of blood. This chain joins TRBV20-1 to TRBJ1-1, with no reliable assignment of the D segment. The TCR was taken from a man younger than 35 with Graves' hyperthyroidism. The sequenced DNA: TGCAGTGCTAGTGTTTGGGGGAACACTGAAGCTTTCTTT. Translation gives CSASVWGNTEAFF.